The 22 T cell receptor beta chains reported below all come from one sample, sequenced in a study of T cells in Graves' hyperthyroidism and ophthalmopathy. RNA transcripts gave rise to amplified TCR beta CDR3 regions. A first-round RT-PCR of the TCR CDR3 used the HTBI primer set. Each CDR3 protein gets one entry after TCRdb re-called the multiplex PCR reads with MiXCR. Of hundreds of thousands of distinct CDR3 sequences listed, roughly 40% were seen once; the top ten hold more than 7%. Sequenced material: blood. The receptors were gathered from a man younger than 30 with Graves' hyperthyroidism.

The rearrangement joins TRBV14 to TRBJ1-2, with D hard to call. Germline CDR1 and CDR2: SGHDN and FVKESK. V was pared by 5 bases and J by 4 bases, with 23 bases between. This CDR3 region has 17 residues. CDR3 coding DNA: TGTGCCAGCAGCACTACGGCGTGGAGAGACGGGATCTATGGCTACACCTTC. Amino acid sequence: CASSTTAWRDGIYGYTF.

V gene TRBV7-9 combines with J gene TRBJ2-5; D possibly corresponds to TRBD2 (7 bases). Trimming shortened V by 5 bases and J by 2 bases, and 15 bases separated the two germline ends. Looked up from germline, CDR1 is SEHNR and CDR2 is FQNEAQ (reference sequence). The CDR3 has 15 residues. CDR3 DNA sequence: TGTGCCAGCAGCCCTGGGGGGGCCCGACAAGAGACCCAGTACTTC. As protein: CASSPGGARQETQYF.

This clonotype was recorded many times. The genes are TRBV15 and TRBJ2-5; a possible D gene is TRBD1 (6 bases). Per germline, CDR1 LNHNV and CDR2 YYDKDF (reference sequence). The V gene lost 2 bases and the J gene lost 1 base, with 14 bases spanning the gap. The CDR3 is made up of 16 amino acids. For the CDR3, the DNA is TGTGCCACCAGCAGACCCGGGACAAGGACCCAAGAGACCCAGTACTTC. Translating it yields CATSRPGTRTQETQYF.

This clonotype was recorded at least ten times. The V gene is TRBV15, the J gene TRBJ1-4; D call uncertain. The CDR3 has 12 amino acids. Trimming removed 6 bases from V and 5 bases from J, with 7 bases in between. Germline CDR1 is LNHNV and CDR2 is YYDKDF (reference sequence). The DNA of the CDR3 is TGTGCCACCAGTCGAGGAAATGAAAAACTGTTTTTT. This codes for CATSRGNEKLFF.

This clonotype was observed many times. The rearrangement joins TRBV10-2 to TRBJ1-4; the D gene is possibly TRBD1 (5 bases). Per the germline V gene, CDR1 is WSHSY and CDR2 is SAAADI. With 4 bases removed from V and 0 bases from J, the gap between germline ends came to 12 bases. The CDR3 runs to 16 residues. The CDR3 bases are TGCGCCAGCAGTGGAGGGACCCTGGCAACTAATGAAAAACTGTTTTTT. As protein: CASSGGTLATNEKLFF.

There are many counts of this clonotype. The chain employs TRBV20-1 and TRBJ1-5; 8 nucleotides line up with TRBD1. The CDR3 loop spans 14 amino acids. Germline CDR1 is DFQATT and CDR2 is SNEGSKA (reference sequence). J gave up 2 bases and V 6 bases, and 6 bases lay outside the gene matches. The CDR3 reads CSAEQGGGNQPQHF. In nucleotides, the CDR3 is TGCAGTGCCGAACAGGGGGGAGGCAATCAGCCCCAGCATTTT.

V usage is TRBV20-1 and J usage is TRBJ2-5; 9 bases are a match to TRBD2. The CDR3 length is 15 residues. Germline lookup yields CDR1 DFQATT and CDR2 SNEGSKA (reference sequence). Trimming at V came to 1 base and at J to 2 bases, leaving 5 bases not matched to a gene. The CDR3: CSARASGGKQETQYF. CDR3 coding DNA: TGCAGTGCTAGAGCCAGCGGGGGGAAACAAGAGACCCAGTACTTC.

V gene TRBV25-1 combines with J gene TRBJ1-1, with 8 bases matching TRBD1. The V segment lost 5 bases and the J segment 10 bases; nucleotides outside the gene matches: 12. This CDR3 comprises 14 residues. Per the germline V gene, CDR1 is MGHDK and CDR2 is SYGVNS. The CDR3 is CASSPHGQGRRAFF. The CDR3 coding sequence is TGTGCCAGCAGTCCCCACGGACAGGGTAGAAGAGCTTTCTTT.

This clonotype came up many times. The junction shows a germline mismatch at one end, possibly a read error. This sequence joins TRBV10-3 and TRBJ1-4, with D hard to call. The CDR3 loop spans 15 amino acids. The germline CDR1 and CDR2 sequences are ENHRY and SYGVKD. CDR3 sequence: CATSGEGTSNEKLFF. The CDR3 DNA follows: TGTGCCACCAGTGGAGAGGGAACCAGTAATGAAAAACTGTTTTTT.

This clonotype has ten or more counts. V is TRBV7-8 and J is TRBJ2-5; TRBD2 is a possible D gene (5 bases). Trimming pared 1 base from V and 5 bases from J, leaving 11 bases between. The CDR3 is made up of 14 amino acids. Per the germline V gene, CDR1 is SGHVS and CDR2 is FQNEAQ. This CDR3 is CASSLGEGGETQYF. The DNA of the CDR3 is TGTGCCAGCAGCTTAGGAGAGGGTGGGGAGACCCAGTACTTC.

V usage is TRBV7-6 and J usage is TRBJ1-2, with unresolved D. Between the trimmed V and J ends, which lost 7 bases and 8 bases, there was a span of 5 bases. CDR3 length: 9 amino acids. Germline values: CDR1 SGHVS, CDR2 FNYEAQ. CDR3 nucleotides: TGTGCCAGCACGGTGGGCTACACCTTC. Translation gives CASTVGYTF. Full variable domain (missing parts from reference TRBV7-6 and TRBJ1-2): GAGVSQSPRYKVTKRGQDVALRCDPISGHVSLYWYRQALGQGPEFLTYFNYEAQQDKSGLPNDRFSAERPEGSISTLTIQRTEQRDSAMYRCASTVGYTFGSGTRLTVV.

Many counts were recorded for this clonotype. The chain has TRBV29-1 and TRBJ2-5; 7 positions agree with TRBD2. J lost 5 bases, V lost 0 bases, and 9 bases had no gene match. The CDR3 extends over 15 amino acids. Germline V gene lookup returns CDR1 SQVTM and CDR2 ANQGSEA. CDR3 protein: CSVEDLQAGRETQYF. The CDR3 DNA reads TGCAGCGTTGAAGATCTACAAGCGGGGAGGGAGACCCAGTACTTC.

The V gene is TRBV9, the J gene TRBJ1-1; 9 bases line up with TRBD1. The J segment lost 8 bases and the V segment lost 2 bases, leaving 10 bases of the junction unmatched. CDR3 length: 15 amino acids. Germline V gives CDR1 SGDLS, CDR2 YYNGEE. The CDR3 spells CASSVSGTGSQEAFF. CDR3 bases: TGTGCCAGCAGCGTTTCCGGGACAGGGTCCCAGGAAGCTTTCTTT.

This clonotype was observed a few times. The V gene is TRBV12-3 or TRBV12-4, the J gene TRBJ1-6, with D unresolved. There are 16 residues in the CDR3. Trimming removed 3 bases from V and 6 bases from J, with 15 bases in between. The CDR3 DNA reads TGTGCCAGCAGTTTGGGTCGGGTTTTTCGTAATTCACCCCTCCACTTT. Protein: CASSLGRVFRNSPLHF.

The J gene is TRBJ1-1, the V gene TRBV29-1; D is possibly TRBD1 (5 bases). Germline CDR1 and CDR2: SQVTM and ANQGSEA. V lost 6 bases and J 7 bases, leaving 12 bases between the germline ends. The CDR3 has 11 residues. In nucleotides, the CDR3 is TGCAGCGTATGGGGGAATCGTGAAGCTTTCTTT. Amino acid sequence: CSVWGNREAFF.

This clonotype was recorded once. The chain couples TRBV5-6 to TRBJ1-4, with D possibly TRBD1 on 6 matching bases. The V gene lost 2 bases and the J gene lost 7 bases, with 12 bases spanning the gap. Per germline, CDR1 SGHDT and CDR2 YYEEEE. The CDR3 contains 14 residues. CDR3 protein: CASSFKQGIEKLFF. The CDR3 DNA reads TGTGCCAGCAGCTTTAAACAGGGAATTGAAAAACTGTTTTTT.

This clonotype was observed a handful of times. The CDR3 loop is CATSDPSEDPYSNQPQHF. The CDR3, as DNA: TGTGCCACCAGTGACCCCAGCGAGGACCCATATAGCAATCAGCCCCAGCATTTT. The J gene is TRBJ1-5, the V gene TRBV24-1; D uncertain. Trimming cost V 4 bases and J 0 bases, with 18 bases left between them. The CDR3 is made up of 18 amino acids. Germline values: CDR1 KGHDR, CDR2 SFDVKD.

This chain connects TRBV10-3 to TRBJ2-7; 7 nucleotides agree with TRBD1. Germline V gene data show CDR1 as ENHRY and CDR2 as SYGVKD. With 0 bases clipped from V and 0 bases from J, the junction kept 8 bases outside the gene matches. CDR3 size: 17 residues. The CDR3 spells CAISESGHGTASYEQYF. In DNA, the CDR3 is TGTGCCATCAGTGAGTCGGGGCATGGGACAGCCTCCTACGAGCAGTACTTC.

CDR3 loop: CASSLRDFGTGDVHEQYF. CDR3 DNA sequence: TGTGCCAGCAGCTTAAGGGACTTTGGGACAGGGGATGTTCACGAGCAGTACTTC. The chain combines TRBV7-2 with TRBJ2-7; 10 nucleotides agree with TRBD1. Germline CDR1 is SGHTA and CDR2 is FQGNSA. The CDR3 covers 18 residues. V dropped 2 bases and J dropped 5; count of bases not matched to a gene: 15.

In this sample, this clonotype turned up a few times. The chain combines TRBV3-1 with TRBJ1-1; D unclear. Germline assignment: CDR1 LGHDT and CDR2 YNNKEL (reference sequence). This CDR3 is built from 12 residues. Trimming stripped 3 bases from V and 4 bases from J, with 6 bases between. In DNA, the CDR3 is TGTGCCAGCAGCCAGACTTTCACTGAAGCTTTCTTT. It specifies CASSQTFTEAFF. Full variable domain (rest looked up from reference TRBV3-1 and TRBJ1-1): DTAVSQTPKYLVTQMGNDKSIKCEQNLGHDTMYWYKQDSKKFLKIMFSYNNKELIINETVPNRFSPKSPDKAHLNLHINSLELGDSAVYFCASSQTFTEAFFGQGTRLTVV.

This chain connects TRBV7-9 to TRBJ2-7; TRBD1 matches at 10 bases. CDR1 SEHNR and CDR2 FQNEAQ come from the germline V gene (reference sequence). Losses at the gene ends were 5 bases for V and 3 bases for J; bases not matched to a gene: 19. The CDR3 spans 19 residues. The CDR3 is CASSAFRGQGRSGYYEQYF. In DNA, the CDR3 is TGTGCCAGCAGCGCCTTTCGGGGACAGGGGAGATCGGGCTACTACGAGCAGTACTTC.

V gene TRBV6-6 combines with J gene TRBJ1-6; D gene uncertain. Germline assignment: CDR1 MNHNY and CDR2 SVGAGI (reference sequence). The CDR3 extends over 17 amino acids. V dropped 5 bases and J dropped 2 bases, with 16 bases sitting between them. The CDR3 protein is CASSEISYRAYNSPLHF. In DNA form, the CDR3 reads TGTGCCAGCAGTGAGATCAGTTACCGCGCCTATAATTCACCCCTCCACTTT.